A selection of T cell receptor beta chains follows, all from one sample in a study of T cell responses to AZD1222 COVID-19 vaccine. Method: immunoSEQ multiplex PCR; TCRdb's copy keeps in-frame clones and lacks some. The table has over 110,000 clones, roughly 90% seen once; the top ten hold 1.5% to 2%. The sequencing here drew on peripheral blood, taken 28 days after the second AZD1222 dose. These receptor sequences come from an adult who received the AZD1222 COVID-19 vaccine. CDR3s include the opening cysteine and the closing phenylalanine or tryptophan. A D gene is named only where the DNA matches it firmly. Not all rows give a size; the values are once, few, many and, for expanded clones, a class.

J gene	V gene	D gene	clone size	CDR3 DNA	CDR3 protein
TRBJ2-1	TRBV5-6	NA	NA	TGTGCCAGCAGCTTGGGGAGCGAAGAGCAGTTCTTC	CASSLGSEEQFF
TRBJ2-5	TRBV7-2	TRBD2	NA	TGTGCCAGCAGCTACCGGGCGGGAGGGCATTTGGAGACCCAGTACTTC	CASSYRAGGHLETQYF
TRBJ1-2	TRBV2	NA	few	TGTGCCAGCAGTGAAGCGCTTCGTGGTCACAACTGGGGCTACACCTTC	CASSEALRGHNWGYTF
TRBJ1-1	TRBV10-2	NA	NA	TGCGCCAGCAGTAGACAGGAGTACACTGAAGCTTTCTTT	CASSRQEYTEAFF
TRBJ2-2	TRBV28	TRBD1	NA	TGTGCCACGCGTTACCGTGACAGGGCCCCCACCGGGGAGCTGTTTTTT	CATRYRDRAPTGELFF
TRBJ1-3	TRBV6-1	NA	NA	TGTGCCAGCAGTGACCTGAGCTCTGGAAACACCATATATTTT	CASSDLSSGNTIYF
TRBJ1-1	TRBV5-1	NA	NA	TGCGCCAGCAGCCTCCCGGGGCGAGACACTGAAGCTTTCTTT	CASSLPGRDTEAFF
TRBJ1-2	TRBV4-1	NA	once	TGCGCCAGCAGCCCCCCTGCAGGGAACTATGGCTACACCTTC	CASSPPAGNYGYTF
TRBJ2-5	TRBV3-1/TRBV3-2	NA	NA	TGTGCCAGCAGCCAGGGGGTAAGGGGCCAAGAGACCCAGTACTTC	CASSQGVRGQETQYF
TRBJ1-5	TRBV30	NA	NA	TGTGCCTGGAGGCCTAAGGGGGGGTTTGGCAATCAGCCCCAGCATTTT	CAWRPKGGFGNQPQHF
TRBJ1-6	TRBV10-3	NA	NA	TGTGCCATCAGCCCCCCAGGGGCTGGGAATTCACCCCTCCACTTT	CAISPPGAGNSPLHF
TRBJ2-3	TRBV5-6	NA	few	TGTGCCAGCAGCTTGACAGCCGGCCGCCGACCCGCGGGTACGCAGTATTTT	CASSLTAGRRPAGTQYF
TRBJ2-1	TRBV10-3	TRBD2	once	TGTGCCATCAAAGCGGGGCCCTCCAATGAGCAGTTCTTC	CAIKAGPSNEQFF
TRBJ1-2	TRBV6-1	NA	NA	TGTGCCAGCAGTGAAGCGGGAAAAAACTATGGCTACACCTTC	CASSEAGKNYGYTF
TRBJ2-2	TRBV28	NA	once	TGTGCCAGCAGTCAGGGAGGCGGGGAGCTGTTTTTT	CASSQGGGELFF
TRBJ1-4	TRBV6-5	NA	NA	TGTGCCAGCAGTTACTCCGATCCAACTAATGAAAAACTGTTTTTT	CASSYSDPTNEKLFF
TRBJ2-1	TRBV19	NA	NA	TGTGCCAGTAGTATTGCAACCTACAATGAGCAGTTCTTC	CASSIATYNEQFF
TRBJ1-3	TRBV7-6	NA	NA	TGTGCCAGCAGCTTAGTTCGGGGAAACACCATATATTTT	CASSLVRGNTIYF
TRBJ2-3	TRBV7-6	NA	NA	TGTGCCAGCAGCTTGAATCCGATAGACGTCTGGTCTAGCACAGATACGCAGTATTTT	CASSLNPIDVWSSTDTQYF
TRBJ2-7	TRBV7-9	NA	NA	TGTGCCAGCAGCTTTGTGTACGAGCAGTACTTC	CASSFVYEQYF
TRBJ1-1	TRBV30	NA	NA	TGTGCCTGGAGACGAAGCCTGTACACTGAAGCTTTCTTT	CAWRRSLYTEAFF
TRBJ1-6	TRBV3-1/TRBV3-2	NA	NA	TGTGCCAGCAGCCAAGATATAGCGAGCTCCTATAATTCACCCCTCCACTTT	CASSQDIASSYNSPLHF
TRBJ2-5	TRBV20-1	TRBD2	NA	TGCAGTGCTAGTCGGGGAGCGGGGGGGCGAGAGACCCAGTACTTC	CSASRGAGGRETQYF
TRBJ2-1	TRBV4-3	TRBD2	once	TGCGCCAGCAGCCAAGAGTTGCGGGAGAGGTTGAATGAGCAGTTCTTC	CASSQELRERLNEQFF
TRBJ2-2	TRBV10-2	NA	NA	TGCGCCAGCAGTGAGTCTCATGCTGGAACCGGGGAGCTGTTTTTT	CASSESHAGTGELFF